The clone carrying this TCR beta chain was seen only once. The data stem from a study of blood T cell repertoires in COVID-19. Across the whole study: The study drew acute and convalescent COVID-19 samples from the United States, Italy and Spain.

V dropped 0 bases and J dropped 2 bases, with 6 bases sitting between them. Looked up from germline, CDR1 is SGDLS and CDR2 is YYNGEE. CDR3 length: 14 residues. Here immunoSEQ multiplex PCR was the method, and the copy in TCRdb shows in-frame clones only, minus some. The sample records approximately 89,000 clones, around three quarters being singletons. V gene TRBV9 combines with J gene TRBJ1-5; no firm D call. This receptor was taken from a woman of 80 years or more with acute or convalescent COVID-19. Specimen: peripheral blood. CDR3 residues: CASSVGAGNQPQHF. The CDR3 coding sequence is TGTGCCAGCAGCGTAGGGGCTGGCAATCAGCCCCAGCATTTT.